This T cell receptor (beta chain) was recovered during a study of T-cell reconstitution after alpha-beta-depleted transplantation in children. Findings and limits, study-wide: The high TCRbeta diversity at day 60 in some patients came from surviving recipient T cells and thymic progenitors. By one year post-transplant, T-cell counts and diversity largely arose from T cells that were newly produced.

This clonotype was counted at least ten times. Its antigen is as yet unknown. The library targeted TCRbeta and was prepared with unique molecular identifiers. TCRdb used MiXCR to reprocess the PCR reads, holding one entry per CDR3 protein. The sample gives roughly 240,000 distinct CDR3 sequences, around 7.8% of which show up once; 6.3% is in the top ten. The CDR3 contains 13 residues. Germline CDR1 reads KGHSH; CDR2 reads LQKENI. The V gene end was trimmed by 7 bases and the J gene end by 1 base; junction bases not matched to a gene: 3. Sequenced here: PBMCs, mostly from graft donor cells, sampled 180 days after TCRalphabeta/CD19-depleted stem cell transplant. This clonotype was sampled from a male patient under 18 who had a stem cell transplant for acute lymphoblastic leukemia, so the T cells may come from the graft donor. The chain recombines TRBV18 with TRBJ1-1, with TRBD1 matching 7 bases. The CDR3 spells CASYRDRNTEAFF. Written as DNA, the CDR3 is TGTGCCAGCTACCGGGACAGGAACACTGAAGCTTTCTTT.